This TCR beta chain derives from a study of T-cell memory formation after mild COVID-19. From the 5' RACE reads, TCRdb called clonotypes with MiXCR, one entry per CDR3 protein. The sample records about 350,000 distinct CDR3 sequences, around 15% being singletons. The trim removed 1 base at V and 4 bases at J, leaving 4 bases unmatched. The CDR3 is 15 residues long. In germline, CDR1 is SGHRS, CDR2 YFSETQ. This clonotype was seen at least ten times. This clonotype originated in a man between 18 and 35 years old who had mild COVID-19 (a few samples of this study predate the infection). Cell type and time point are not known. This chain joins TRBV5-1 and TRBJ2-5; 10 nucleotides align to TRBD1. The sample was PBMCs or a T cell subset sorted from them (not recorded which). CDR3: CASSLRDRGRETQYF. In DNA form, the CDR3 reads TGCGCCAGCAGCTTGAGAGACAGGGGGCGAGAGACCCAGTACTTC.